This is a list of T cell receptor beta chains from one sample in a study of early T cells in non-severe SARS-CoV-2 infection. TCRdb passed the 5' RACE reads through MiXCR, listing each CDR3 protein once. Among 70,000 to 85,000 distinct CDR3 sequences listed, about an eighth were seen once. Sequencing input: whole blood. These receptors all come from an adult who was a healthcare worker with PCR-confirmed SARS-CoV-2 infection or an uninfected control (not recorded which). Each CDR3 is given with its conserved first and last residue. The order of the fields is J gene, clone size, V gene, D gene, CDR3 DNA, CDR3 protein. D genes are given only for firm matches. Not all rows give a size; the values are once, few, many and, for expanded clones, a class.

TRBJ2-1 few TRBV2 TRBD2 TGTGCCAGCAGATTAGCGGGAACCCAATACAATGAGCAGTTCTTC CASRLAGTQYNEQFF
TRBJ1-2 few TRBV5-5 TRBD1 TGTGCCAGCAGCTCTATATCCGGGACAGCCTCAAACTATGGCTACACCTTC CASSSISGTASNYGYTF
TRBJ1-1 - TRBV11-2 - TGTGCCAGCAGCTTAGGCAGGCCTGAAGCTTTCTTT CASSLGRPEAFF
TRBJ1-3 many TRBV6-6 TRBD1 TGTGCCAGCAGTTACTTCCCTGGACAGGCTGGAAACACCATATATTTT CASSYFPGQAGNTIYF
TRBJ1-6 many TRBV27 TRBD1 TGTGCCAGCAGCCCACCCTACAGGGGGCTTTCACCCCTCCACTTT CASSPPYRGLSPLHF
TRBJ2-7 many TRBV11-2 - TGTGCCAGCAGCTTTTCGGGGACGGGCTACGAGCAGTACTTC CASSFSGTGYEQYF
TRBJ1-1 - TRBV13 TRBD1 TGTGCCAGCAGCGAACGCCGACAGGGAGGTGAAGCTTTCTTT CASSERRQGGEAFF
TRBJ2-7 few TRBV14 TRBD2 TGTGCCAGCAGCCAAGCTAGCGGGGCTTCCTACGAGCAGTACTTC CASSQASGASYEQYF
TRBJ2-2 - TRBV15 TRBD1 TGTGCCACCAGGAAGGGACAGCCGAACACCGGGGAGCTGTTTTTT CATRKGQPNTGELFF
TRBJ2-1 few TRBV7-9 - TGTGCCAGCAGCTTATATGTAGTAGCCCGGGGCAATGAGCAGTTCTTC CASSLYVVARGNEQFF
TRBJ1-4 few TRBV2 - TGTGCCAGCAGTGGAGCGGGGAAGGATGAAAAACTGTTTTTT CASSGAGKDEKLFF
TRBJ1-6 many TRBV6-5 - TGTGCCAGCAGTTACACCCCGACCGACTCACCCCTCCACTTT CASSYTPTDSPLHF
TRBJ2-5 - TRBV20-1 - TGCAGTGCACCGACCCTTGTAGGACAAGAGACCCAGTACTTT CSAPTLVGQETQYF
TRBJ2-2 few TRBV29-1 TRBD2 TGCAGCGCCGCGGGGGACCAGCGGGACAACACCGGGGAGCTGTTTTTT CSAAGDQRDNTGELFF
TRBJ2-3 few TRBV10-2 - TGCGCCAGCGGGGGAGACACAGATACGCAGTATTTT CASGGDTDTQYF
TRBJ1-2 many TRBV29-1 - TGCAGCGTTGCGGGGCTGGGCTACACCTTC CSVAGLGYTF
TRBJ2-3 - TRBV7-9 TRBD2 TGTGCCAGCAGCCCCCTGGTCGTGGGGACTAGGAGCACAGATACGCAGTATTTT CASSPLVVGTRSTDTQYF
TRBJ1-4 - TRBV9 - TGTGCCAGCAGCGTAACAGGGAATGAAAAACTGTTTTTT CASSVTGNEKLFF
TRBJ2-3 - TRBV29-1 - TGCAGCGTTATCCAGACAGGCTCAGATACGCAGTATTTT CSVIQTGSDTQYF
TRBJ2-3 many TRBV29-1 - TGCAGCGTTGACGGGACCGAGGGGCACACAGATACGCAGTATTTT CSVDGTEGHTDTQYF
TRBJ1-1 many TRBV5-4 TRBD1 TGTGCCAGCAGCTTGGGTCGACAGGGTGTGAACACTGAAGCTTTCTTT CASSLGRQGVNTEAFF
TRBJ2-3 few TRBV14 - TGTGCCAGCAGCCCCCCCGGACGTGGCACAGATACGCAGTATTTT CASSPPGRGTDTQYF
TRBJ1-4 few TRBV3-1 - TGTGCCAGCAGCCAAGGGGGGGTACTGTTTTTT CASSQGGVLFF
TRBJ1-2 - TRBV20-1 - TGCAGTGCCACCACCGAGGGGGGGGAAGGCTACACCTTC CSATTEGGEGYTF
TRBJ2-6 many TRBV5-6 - TGTGCCAGCAGCTTGTACTCTGGGGCCAACGTCCTGACTTTC CASSLYSGANVLTF
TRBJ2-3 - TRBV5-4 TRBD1 TGTGCCAGCAGCCCCGGACAGGGATGGGATACGCAGTATTTT CASSPGQGWDTQYF
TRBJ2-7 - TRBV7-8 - TGTGCCAGCAGCCATAGGGTCGGTGACGAGCAGTACTTC CASSHRVGDEQYF
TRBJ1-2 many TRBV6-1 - TGTGCCAGCAGTGAAACAGCTAACTATGGCTACACCTTC CASSETANYGYTF
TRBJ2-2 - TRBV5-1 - TGCGCCAGCAGCTTAACTCCGAACACCGGGGAGCTGTTTTTT CASSLTPNTGELFF
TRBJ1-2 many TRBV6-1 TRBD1 TGTGCCAGCAGTGAGACAGGGAGAGGCTATGGCTACACCTTC CASSETGRGYGYTF
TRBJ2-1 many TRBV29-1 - TGCAGCGCCGTTTACAATGAGCAGTTCTTC CSAVYNEQFF
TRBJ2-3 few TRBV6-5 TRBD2 TGTGCCGGCCCCCCTCCGCGGGGGGCAGATACGCAGTATTTT CAGPPPRGADTQYF
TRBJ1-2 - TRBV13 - TGTGCCAGCAGCGGGCGAGCTAACTATGGCTACACCTTC CASSGRANYGYTF
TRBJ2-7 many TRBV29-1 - TGCAGCGTTGAAGATAAAAGAGGGTACCCCTACGAGCAGTACTTC CSVEDKRGYPYEQYF
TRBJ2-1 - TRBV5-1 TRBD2 TGCGCCAGCAGCTTGAATTCCGCTAGCGGGGTTACAATGAGGCAGTTCTTC CASSLNSASGVTMRQFF
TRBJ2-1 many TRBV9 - TGTGCCAGCAGCGTAATGGATGAGCAGTTCTTC CASSVMDEQFF
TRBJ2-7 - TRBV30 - TGTGCCTGGAGTGTCAGGTCCCCTTCTGAGCAGTACTTC CAWSVRSPSEQYF
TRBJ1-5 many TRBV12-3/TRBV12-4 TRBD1 TGTGCCAGCAGTTCCACAGGGGTTGGGTGGCCCCAGCATTTT CASSSTGVGWPQHF
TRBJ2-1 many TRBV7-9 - TGTGCCAGCAGCCACCGGGACAACCGATACAATGAGCAGTTCTTC CASSHRDNRYNEQFF
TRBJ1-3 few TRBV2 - TGTGCCAGCAGTGTGGGGGGCATCGGAAACACCATATATTTT CASSVGGIGNTIYF
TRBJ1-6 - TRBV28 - TGTGCCAGCAGTTTATCAGGCATGATTAATTCACCCCTCCACTTT CASSLSGMINSPLHF
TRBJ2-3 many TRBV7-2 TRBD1 TGTGCCAGCAGCTTCGACAGGGGGGCAGATACGCAGTATTTT CASSFDRGADTQYF
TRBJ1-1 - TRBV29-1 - TGCAGCGTGGGGACCTCACCAGACACTGAAGCTTTCTTT CSVGTSPDTEAFF
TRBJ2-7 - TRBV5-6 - TGTGCCAGCAGCTTTCCTACGTCCTACGAGCAGTACTTC CASSFPTSYEQYF
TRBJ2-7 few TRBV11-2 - TGTGCCAGCAGCGCCCTAATCGTGGCAGGGTATCCCTACGAGCAGTACTTC CASSALIVAGYPYEQYF
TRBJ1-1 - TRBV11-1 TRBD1 TGTGCCAGCAGTTTCTCGACAGGGTTTACTGAAGCTTTCTTT CASSFSTGFTEAFF
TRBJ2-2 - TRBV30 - TGTGCCTGGAGTCCTCGGCCCGCCGCCACCGGGGAGCTGTTTTTT CAWSPRPAATGELFF
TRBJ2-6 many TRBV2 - TGTGCCAGCAGCGCCACTCTGGGGTCTGGGGCCAACGTCCTGACTTTC CASSATLGSGANVLTF
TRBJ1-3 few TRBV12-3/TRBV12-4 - TGTGCCAGCAGTTTCGGTCAGAGGTACTCTGGAAACACCATATATTTT CASSFGQRYSGNTIYF
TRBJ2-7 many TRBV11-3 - TGTGCCAGCAGACAGCCCACAACCCAGCAGTACTTC CASRQPTTQQYF
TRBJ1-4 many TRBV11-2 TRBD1 TGTGCCAGCAGCTTAGATTACAGGGGCCCTGAAAAACTGTTTTTT CASSLDYRGPEKLFF
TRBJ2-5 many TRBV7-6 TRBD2 TGTGCCAGCAGCTCTGAGGGTAGCGGGAGTGTAGAGACCCAGTACTTC CASSSEGSGSVETQYF
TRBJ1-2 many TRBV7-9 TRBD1 TGTGCCAGCAGCCGCGGGACAGGGGTTGATAACTATGGCTACACCTTC CASSRGTGVDNYGYTF
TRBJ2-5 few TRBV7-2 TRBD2 TGTGCCAGCAGCTTCTACCTAGCGGGAGGGGAGACCCAGTACTTC CASSFYLAGGETQYF
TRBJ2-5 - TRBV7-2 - TGTGCCAGCAGCCGGCGGGGTGTCCAAGAGACCCAGTACTTC CASSRRGVQETQYF
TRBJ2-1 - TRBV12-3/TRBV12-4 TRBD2 TGTGCCAGCACCCTGACGGGGGGGCCGGGCAATGAGCAGTTCTTC CASTLTGGPGNEQFF
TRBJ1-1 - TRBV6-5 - TGTGCCAGCAGGCGCGGGATAAACACTGAAGCTTTCTTT CASRRGINTEAFF
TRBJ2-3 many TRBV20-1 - TGCAGTGCTAGAGATAAGTTTGGAACGGATACGCAGTATTTT CSARDKFGTDTQYF
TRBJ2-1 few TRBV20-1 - TGCAGTGCTAGAGGGTCATTACTTTATCATGAGCAGTTCTTC CSARGSLLYHEQFF
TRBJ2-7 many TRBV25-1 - TGTGCCAGCAGTGAATTGGACGGAAGATATAAAGACGAGCAGTACTTC CASSELDGRYKDEQYF